Sequencing of this T cell receptor beta chain was carried out in a study of response to subunit inactivated influenza vaccine. CDR1 and CDR2 (germline): SEHNR, FQNEAQ (reference sequence). This CDR3 has 15 residues. Trimming took off 3 bases at V and 2 bases at J, with 13 bases between the two ends. MiXCR, run by TCRdb on the RT-PCR reads, gives a single entry per CDR3 protein. The table has about 520,000 distinct CDR3 sequences, under 8.5% seen once. The TCR comes from a man between 50 and 75 years old who received an inactivated influenza vaccine. The source material was PBMCs from blood, sampled less than 30 months after vaccination. The chain links TRBV7-9 to TRBJ2-5; a weak D match, TRBD1 (6 bases). CDR3 protein: CASSLGAQLQETQYF. The CDR3 DNA reads TGTGCCAGCAGCTTGGGGGCGCAGCTACAAGAGACCCAGTACTTC.